The present TCR beta chain was sequenced within a study of naive and memory T cell subsets. This clonotype showed up just a few times. Its target is unknown. CMV status came from CD4+ IFNgamma after overnight CMV lysate stimulation. Study-level findings and limits: Naive repertoires, especially CD8, held a few larger clonotypes, possibly memory cells re-expressing CD45RA.

Two oligonucleotides, mixed equimolar, formed the beta constant-region primer covering TRBC1 and TRBC2. Nested alpha and beta constant-region primers with the SP2 primer drove four PCR rounds on ligated cDNA. TCRdb processed the UMI-ligation and nested PCR reads anew with MiXCR; each CDR3 protein has one entry. The table lists tens of thousands of distinct CDR3 sequences, roughly 12% of them singletons. The receptor was derived from a human donor in good health. The sequenced sample was naive CD4+ T cells from blood.

CDR3 sequence reads: CASSRGLAGINEQFF. CDR3 nucleotide sequence: TGTGCCAGCAGCCGCGGACTAGCGGGAATCAATGAGCAGTTCTTC. J is TRBJ2-1 and V is TRBV12-3 or TRBV12-4, with TRBD2 matching 12 bases. The CDR3 runs to 15 residues. With V trimmed by 6 bases and J by 6 bases, 6 bases remained unmatched.